This T cell receptor beta chain is drawn from a study of early T cells in non-severe SARS-CoV-2 infection. Across the study: Sequencing of bulk RNA from unsorted whole blood was done, without chain pairing. The study, taken as a whole, reports: Comparison of clonotypes with VDJdb favored anti-spike CD8 responses while missing private and CD4 specificities.

A remark on this clonotype: Its matching antigen is unknown.

Germline values: CDR1 SEHNR, CDR2 FQNEAQ (reference sequence). The V and J ends lost 6 bases and 9 bases respectively, with 27 bases between them. CDR3 length: 16 residues. TCRdb called the 5' RACE reads again in MiXCR, with one record for every CDR3 protein. The sample includes 70,000 or so distinct CDR3 sequences, 9.5% to 13% seen only once; the top ten take 7.6%. The rearrangement links TRBV7-9 to TRBJ2-7; D is perhaps TRBD2 (5 bases). The sequencing used whole blood, collected at baseline. The clonotype originates from an adult who was a healthcare worker with PCR-confirmed SARS-CoV-2 infection or an uninfected control (not recorded which). CDR3 coding DNA: TGTGCCAGCAGTCCCGAGGGCAGCGGTCTGCTTAGTAGGCAGTACTTC. It codes for CASSPEGSGLLSRQYF.